Listed here are 25 T cell receptor beta chains from one sample, sequenced in a study of human T cells and chemical hapten exposure. TCRdb reprocessed the RACE reads via MiXCR and lists one record per CDR3 protein. The sample has about 360,000 distinct CDR3 sequences; nearly 5% are singletons. This sample's time point: patch test 1, 2 weeks after DPC sensitization. Treatment of the sample: therapeutic diphenylcyclopropenone sensitization with weekly scalp DPC. This material consisted of whole blood, taken in connection with sensitization to the hapten diphenylcyclopropenone (DPC). The receptors come from a woman aged 50 to 60 with alopecia areata. Some clones in this sample may be carry-over from other donors' samples.

This clonotype has at least ten counts. The chain uses TRBV18 and TRBJ1-2; D gene ambiguous. V lost 2 bases, J lost 4 bases, and 14 bases lay in between. CDR1 is KGHSH and CDR2 is LQKENI in the germline V gene. There are 15 residues in the CDR3. The CDR3 DNA sequence: TGTGCCAGCTCACCATCGAAAGGGAAAGTCTATGGCTACACCTTC. It translates to CASSPSKGKVYGYTF.

This clonotype was recorded many times. The chain couples TRBV5-4 to TRBJ2-5; perhaps TRBD1 as D (5 bases). The germline V and J ends were trimmed by 0 bases and 0 bases, with 9 bases remaining between them. This CDR3 is 15 amino acids long. Germline V gives CDR1 SGHNT, CDR2 YYREEE (reference sequence). The CDR3 reads CASSLGDRDQETQYF. Here the CDR3 DNA reads TGTGCCAGCAGCTTGGGAGACAGAGACCAAGAGACCCAGTACTTC. The full variable domain, rest sourced from reference TRBV5-4 and TRBJ2-5, is ETGVTQSPTHLIKTRGQQVTLRCSSQSGHNTVSWYQQALGQGPQFIFQYYREEENGRGNFPPRFSGLQFPNYSSELNVNALELDDSALYLCASSLGDRDQETQYFGPGTRLLVL.

This clonotype was seen repeatedly, ten times or more. V gene TRBV28 combines with J gene TRBJ1-2, with a possible D match to TRBD1 (6 bases). The CDR3 length is 12 residues. Per the germline V gene, CDR1 is MDHEN and CDR2 is SYDVKM. V lost 10 bases to trimming and J lost 2 bases, with 11 bases between them. CDR3 nucleotide sequence: TGTGCCACCCGGGGGGCAAACTATGGCTACACCTTC. It is translated as CATRGANYGYTF.

CDR3 loop: CSASGVGDTEAFF. The CDR3 bases are TGCAGTGCTAGTGGCGTGGGGGACACTGAAGCTTTCTTT. This rearrangement joins TRBV20-1 to TRBJ1-1, with D maybe TRBD1 (5 bases). Germline CDR1 is DFQATT and CDR2 is SNEGSKA (reference sequence). The V end was cut by 3 bases, the J end by 3 bases, with 11 bases between. This CDR3 has 13 residues.

This clonotype was observed many times. V usage is TRBV11-2 and J usage is TRBJ2-3, with 12 positions matching TRBD2. Germline V gene lookup returns CDR1 SGHAT and CDR2 FQNNGV. V lost 4 bases to trimming and J lost 2 bases; unmatched junction nucleotides: 19. The CDR3 extends over 21 amino acids. The CDR3 region is CASSSPSPGRTSGDITDTQYF. The CDR3 DNA sequence: TGTGCCAGCAGCTCCCCCTCACCAGGTCGGACTAGCGGGGACATCACAGATACGCAGTATTTT.

The table lists this clonotype with a few counts. This sequence joins TRBV13 and TRBJ1-2, with 7 bases that match TRBD1. The CDR3 runs 17 residues. Trimming cost V 4 bases and J 1 base; bases outside gene matches: 12. CDR1 PRHDT and CDR2 FYEKMQ come from the germline V gene (reference sequence). This CDR3 is CASSSTGPRGYNYGYTF. The CDR3 DNA sequence: TGTGCCAGCAGCTCGACAGGTCCCAGGGGGTATAACTATGGCTACACCTTC.

The table lists this clonotype with a few counts. The V gene is TRBV5-1, the J gene TRBJ2-3; 7 nucleotides line up with TRBD2. There are 15 residues in the CDR3. V shed 0 bases, J shed 5 bases, and the junction held 6 bases outside the gene matches. From germline, CDR1 is SGHRS and CDR2 YFSETQ. CDR3 sequence reads: CASSLAGTTLDTQYF. As DNA, the CDR3 is TGCGCCAGCAGCTTGGCCGGGACTACCCTAGATACGCAGTATTTT.

The sample holds a few counts of this clonotype. The chain couples TRBV13 to TRBJ1-2; D is undetermined. The CDR3 spans 15 residues. V shed 6 bases and J shed 2 bases, with 16 bases lying between them. CDR1 and CDR2 from the germline V gene are PRHDT and FYEKMQ (reference sequence). The CDR3 sequence is CASSLRGGRNYGYTF. As DNA, the CDR3 is TGTGCCAGCAGTCTCCGGGGAGGGAGAAACTATGGCTACACCTTC.

This clonotype was observed at least ten times. The J gene is TRBJ1-5, the V gene TRBV7-8; D gene uncertain. The germline V and J ends were trimmed by 7 bases and 1 base, with 8 bases remaining between them. The CDR3 is 13 residues long. Germline CDR1 is SGHVS and CDR2 is FQNEAQ. The CDR3 DNA is TGTGCCAGCAACCAAGGGAGCAATCAGCCCCAGCATTTT. This translates into CASNQGSNQPQHF.

This clonotype was found many times. V usage is TRBV7-2 and J usage is TRBJ2-7, with TRBD2 matching over 12 bases. The CDR3 is 15 amino acids. Trimming cost V 4 bases and J 3 bases; bases outside gene matches: 4. Germline CDR1 SGHTA, CDR2 FQGNSA. The CDR3 spells CASSSLAGGIYEQYF. CDR3 bases: TGTGCCAGCAGCTCCCTAGCGGGAGGGATCTACGAGCAGTACTTC. The entire variable domain, with the rest obtained from reference TRBV7-2 and TRBJ2-7, is as follows: GAGVSQSPSNKVTEKGKDVELRCDPISGHTALYWYRQSLGQGLEFLIYFQGNSAPDKSGLPSDRFSAERTGGSVSTLTIQRTQQEDSAVYLCASSSLAGGIYEQYFGPGTRLTVT.

A note on this clonotype: This may be a read error: a much more frequent sequence differs by one nucleotide. V gene TRBV6-5 combines with J gene TRBJ2-2, with D unresolved. The CDR3 loop spans 15 amino acids. V was clipped by 2 bases and J by 1 base, with 8 bases between them. Germline CDR1 and CDR2: MNHEY and SVGAGI. The CDR3 spells CASSYSRGNTGELFF. The CDR3 coding sequence is TGTGCCAGCAGTTACAGCCGAGGGAACACCGGGGAGCTGTTTTTT.

This clonotype was seen a handful of times. The CDR3 spells CASSLAGMGGYTF. Here the CDR3 DNA reads TGTGCCAGCAGCTTAGCGGGGATGGGTGGCTACACCTTC. The J gene is TRBJ1-2, the V gene TRBV7-2; D gene uncertain. The CDR3 is 13 residues long. The germline V and J ends were trimmed by 0 bases and 7 bases, with 9 bases remaining between them. Per the germline V gene, CDR1 is SGHTA and CDR2 is FQGNSA.

This clonotype was seen more than once but under ten times. The V call is TRBV12-3 or TRBV12-4, the J call TRBJ1-1; perhaps TRBD1 as D (5 bases). Trimming took 3 bases from V and 6 from J, leaving 11 bases between them. This CDR3 has 13 amino acids. CDR3 residues: CASSFVGAAEAFF. The CDR3 DNA reads TGTGCCAGCAGTTTCGTTGGGGCGGCTGAAGCTTTCTTT.

This sequence joins TRBV2 and TRBJ2-2; TRBD1 is a possible D gene (6 bases). V shed 7 bases and J shed 3 bases, with 12 bases lying between them. CDR1 is SNHLY and CDR2 is FYNNEI in the germline V gene. The CDR3 has 14 residues. The CDR3 loop reads CASTQGSDTGELFF. The CDR3, as DNA: TGTGCCAGCACGCAGGGGTCGGACACCGGGGAGCTGTTTTTT. Supplemented by reference TRBV2 and TRBJ2-2, the full variable domain reads EPEVTQTPSHQVTQMGQEVILRCVPISNHLYFYWYRQILGQKVEFLVSFYNNEISEKSEIFDDQFSVERPDGSNFTLKIRSTKLEDSAMYFCASTQGSDTGELFFGEGSRLTVL.

This clonotype was counted many times. This sequence joins TRBV14 and TRBJ2-6; D perhaps matches TRBD2 (5 bases). Germline V lookup: CDR1 SGHDN, CDR2 FVKESK. This CDR3 spans 16 amino acids. Trimming took off 4 bases at V and 0 bases at J, with 10 bases between the two ends. Written as DNA, the CDR3 is TGTGCCAGCAGCCCACGTCGGGGCTCTGGGGCCAACGTCCTGACTTTC. Encoded protein: CASSPRRGSGANVLTF.

This rearrangement joins TRBV29-1 to TRBJ2-2, with D tentatively TRBD1 (6 bases). The CDR3 totals 14 residues. The germline V gene has CDR1 SQVTM and CDR2 ANQGSEA. V lost 7 bases and J 6 bases, leaving 18 bases between the germline ends. The CDR3 sequence is CSAEAGERAGELFF. The CDR3 bases are TGCAGCGCTGAGGCAGGGGAGAGGGCCGGGGAGCTGTTTTTT.

The sample holds many counts of this clonotype. The chain links TRBV6-2 or TRBV6-3 to TRBJ2-7, with D maybe TRBD2 (6 bases). Germline values: CDR1 MNHEY, CDR2 SVGEGT. The CDR3 sequence is 12 residues long. V lost 2 bases and J lost 13, with 15 bases in between. CDR3 nucleotides: TGTGCCAGCAGTTACGACTCTAGCGCCTTCTACTTC. Translating gives CASSYDSSAFYF.

This clonotype was recorded at least ten times. J is TRBJ1-4 and V is TRBV7-2; 8 bases fit TRBD1. Germline V gene data show CDR1 as SGHTA and CDR2 as FQGNSA. The junction had 4 bases not matched to a gene; V was cut back by 2 bases and J by 8 bases. The CDR3 is 14 amino acids. CDR3 bases: TGTGCCAGCAGCTTAAGACAGGGGAAGGAAAAACTGTTTTTT. Protein: CASSLRQGKEKLFF.

There are many counts of this clonotype. The rearrangement links TRBV29-1 to TRBJ2-1; D gene ambiguous. Germline V gene data show CDR1 as SQVTM and CDR2 as ANQGSEA. CDR3 size: 14 residues. Trimming removed 6 bases at V and 7 bases at J, with 19 bases between. The CDR3 loop reads CSVSGSTTGNEQFF. The CDR3, as DNA: TGCAGCGTCAGTGGCTCTACTACGGGTAATGAGCAGTTCTTC.

This clonotype turned up a few times. The chain recombines TRBV11-2 with TRBJ1-6, with D uncertain. This CDR3 contains 12 residues. V lost 7 bases and J lost 7, with 8 bases in between. CDR1 is SGHAT, CDR2 FQNNGV, per germline. The CDR3 sequence: CASNLRNSPLHF. CDR3 nucleotide sequence: TGTGCCAGCAACCTTCGGAATTCACCCCTCCACTTT.

This clonotype was picked up many times. The V and J genes are TRBV24-1 and TRBJ2-1; no definite D call. Trimming removed 0 bases from V and 0 bases from J, with 8 bases in between. Per germline, CDR1 KGHDR and CDR2 SFDVKD. This CDR3 spans 16 amino acids. CDR3 residues: CATSDLQASSYNEQFF. The CDR3 DNA reads as TGTGCCACCAGTGATTTGCAGGCGAGCTCCTACAATGAGCAGTTCTTC.

This clonotype was detected many times. The chain is built from TRBV27 and TRBJ2-7; 10 bases fit TRBD1. Germline trimming cut 8 bases from V and 5 bases from J; bases unmatched to any gene: 3. The germline gives CDR1 MNHEY, CDR2 SMNVEV (reference sequence). The CDR3 contains 12 residues. The CDR3 nucleotides are TGTGCCAGCGGGACAGGGGAACACGAGCAGTACTTC. Protein sequence: CASGTGEHEQYF.

This clonotype was recorded at least ten times. The V call is TRBV7-9, the J call TRBJ1-2, with unresolved D. Trimming shortened V by 6 bases and J by 1 base, and 12 bases separated the two germline ends. CDR1 is SEHNR and CDR2 is FQNEAQ in the germline V gene (reference sequence). CDR3 length: 14 amino acids. The chain's CDR3 is CASSSELINYGYTF. Here the CDR3 DNA reads TGTGCCAGCAGTAGCGAACTAATTAACTATGGCTACACCTTC.

This clonotype was recorded a few times. The rearrangement joins TRBV5-6 to TRBJ1-1; D unclear. V lost 4 bases, J lost 4 bases, and 11 bases lay in between. CDR1 SGHDT and CDR2 YYEEEE come from the germline V gene. The CDR3 spans 13 residues. The DNA for the CDR3 is TGTGCCAGCAGCGAACAGCCGGGCACTGAAGCTTTCTTT. It codes for CASSEQPGTEAFF.

This clonotype appeared many times. This chain links TRBV4-1 with TRBJ1-4; D is unclear. The CDR3 contains 20 residues. The V end lost 0 bases, the J end lost 5 bases, and 25 bases lay between the germline ends. CDR1 and CDR2 (germline): MGHRA, YSYEKL. This CDR3 is CASSQDMSAGPPRGNEKLFF. CDR3 coding DNA: TGCGCCAGCAGCCAAGATATGAGCGCAGGCCCGCCTAGAGGGAATGAAAAACTGTTTTTT.